This T cell receptor beta chain was recovered during a study of blood T cell repertoires in COVID-19. In the study overall: Specimens from acute and convalescent COVID-19 originated in the United States, Italy and Spain. T cells, B-cell-depleted T cells, or PBMCs supplied cDNA or gDNA.

This CDR3 is 16 amino acids long. Germline V gene lookup returns CDR1 LGHNT and CDR2 FRNRAP. Trimming pared 0 bases from V and 6 bases from J, leaving 15 bases between. The authors' processing: Nucleated cell counts were estimated from reference gene primer amplification. TCRdb's copy holds only in-frame clones and misses some; the assay was immunoSEQ multiplex PCR. V and J calls and clone size come straight from that table; D and trimming were deduced from the DNA. Among under 150,000 clones listed, roughly 79% were seen once. The chain carries TRBV12-5 and TRBJ1-5; D is perhaps TRBD1 (6 bases). The TCR was taken from a human donor in a cohort sampled during active COVID-19. The specimen sequenced was peripheral blood. The DNA of the CDR3 is TGTGCTAGTGGTTTGGTTGGAGTTACAGGGATTCAGCCCCAGCATTTT. Translated, it gives CASGLVGVTGIQPQHF.